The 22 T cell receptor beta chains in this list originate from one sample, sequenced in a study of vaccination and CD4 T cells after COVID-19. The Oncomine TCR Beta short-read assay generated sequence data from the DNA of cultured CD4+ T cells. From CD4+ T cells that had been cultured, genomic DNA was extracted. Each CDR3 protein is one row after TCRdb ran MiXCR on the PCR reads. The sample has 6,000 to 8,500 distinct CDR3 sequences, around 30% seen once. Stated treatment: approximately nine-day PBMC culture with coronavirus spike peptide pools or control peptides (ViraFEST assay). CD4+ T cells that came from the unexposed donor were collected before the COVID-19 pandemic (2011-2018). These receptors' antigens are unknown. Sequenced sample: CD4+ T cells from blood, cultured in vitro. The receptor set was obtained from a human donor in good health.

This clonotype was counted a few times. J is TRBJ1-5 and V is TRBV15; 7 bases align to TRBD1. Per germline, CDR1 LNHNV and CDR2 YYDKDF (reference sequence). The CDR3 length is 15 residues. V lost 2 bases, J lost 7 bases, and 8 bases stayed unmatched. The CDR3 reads CATSRPGGEGQPQHF. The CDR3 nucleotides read TGTGCCACCAGCAGACCAGGGGGGGAGGGCCAGCCCCAGCATTTT.

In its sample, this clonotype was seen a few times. CDR3 residues: CSAGDRGYYEQYF. For the CDR3, the DNA is TGCAGCGCTGGGGACAGGGGGTATTACGAGCAGTACTTC. The chain has TRBV29-1 and TRBJ2-7; 11 bases match TRBD1. CDR1 and CDR2 (germline): SQVTM, ANQGSEA. Trimming at V came to 7 bases and at J to 4 bases, leaving 6 bases not matched to a gene. This CDR3 is 13 amino acids long.

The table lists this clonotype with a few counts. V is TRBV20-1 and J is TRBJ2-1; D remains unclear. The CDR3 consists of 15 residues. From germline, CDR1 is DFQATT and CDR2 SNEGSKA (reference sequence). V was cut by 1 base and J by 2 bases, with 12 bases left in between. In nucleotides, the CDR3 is TGCAGTGCTAGAGTACCAGCAAGCCCCTACAATGAGCAGTTCTTC. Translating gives CSARVPASPYNEQFF.

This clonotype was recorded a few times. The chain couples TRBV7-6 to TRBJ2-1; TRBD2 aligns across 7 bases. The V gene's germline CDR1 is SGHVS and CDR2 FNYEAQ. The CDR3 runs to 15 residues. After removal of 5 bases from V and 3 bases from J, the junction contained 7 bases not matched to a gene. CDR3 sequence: CASSPSSGYYNEQFF. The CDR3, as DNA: TGTGCCAGCAGCCCTAGTAGCGGGTACTACAATGAGCAGTTCTTC. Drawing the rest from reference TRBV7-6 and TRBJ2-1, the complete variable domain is GAGVSQSPRYKVTKRGQDVALRCDPISGHVSLYWYRQALGQGPEFLTYFNYEAQQDKSGLPNDRFSAERPEGSISTLTIQRTEQRDSAMYRCASSPSSGYYNEQFFGPGTRLTVL.

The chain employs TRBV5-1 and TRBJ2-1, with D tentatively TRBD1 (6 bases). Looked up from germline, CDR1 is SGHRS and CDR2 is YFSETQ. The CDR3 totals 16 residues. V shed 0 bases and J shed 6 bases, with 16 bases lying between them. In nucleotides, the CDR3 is TGCGCCAGCAGCTTGGAAGGGACACCGTTTGGCAATGAGCAGTTCTTC. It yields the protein CASSLEGTPFGNEQFF. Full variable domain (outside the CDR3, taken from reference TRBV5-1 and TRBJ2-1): KAGVTQTPRYLIKTRGQQVTLSCSPISGHRSVSWYQQTPGQGLQFLFEYFSETQRNKGNFPGRFSGRQFSNSRSEMNVSTLELGDSALYLCASSLEGTPFGNEQFFGPGTRLTVL.

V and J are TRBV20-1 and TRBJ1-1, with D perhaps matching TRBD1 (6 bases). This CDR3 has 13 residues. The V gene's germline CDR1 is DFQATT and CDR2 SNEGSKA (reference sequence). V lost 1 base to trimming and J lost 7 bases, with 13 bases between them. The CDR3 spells CSARAPDSLEAFF. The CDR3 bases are TGCAGTGCTAGAGCACCGGACAGCCTTGAAGCTTTCTTT.

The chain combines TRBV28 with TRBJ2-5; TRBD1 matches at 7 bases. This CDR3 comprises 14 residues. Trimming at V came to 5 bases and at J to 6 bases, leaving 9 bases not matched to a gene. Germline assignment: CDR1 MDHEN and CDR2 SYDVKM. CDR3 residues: CASSDTGERKTQYF. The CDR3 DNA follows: TGTGCCAGCAGTGACACAGGGGAGAGAAAGACCCAGTACTTC.

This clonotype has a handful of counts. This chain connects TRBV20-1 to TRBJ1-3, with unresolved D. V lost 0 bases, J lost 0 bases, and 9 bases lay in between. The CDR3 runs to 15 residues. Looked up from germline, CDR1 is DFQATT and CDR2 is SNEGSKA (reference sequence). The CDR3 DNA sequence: TGCAGTGCTAGAGATCCAACCAGCTCTGGAAACACCATATATTTT. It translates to CSARDPTSSGNTIYF.

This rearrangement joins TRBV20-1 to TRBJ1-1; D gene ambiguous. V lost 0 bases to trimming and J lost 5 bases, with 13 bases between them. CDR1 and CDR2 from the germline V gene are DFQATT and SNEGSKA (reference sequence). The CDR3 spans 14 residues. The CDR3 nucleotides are TGCAGTGCTAGAGATAGGATCACGGGAACTGAAGCTTTCTTT. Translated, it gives CSARDRITGTEAFF.

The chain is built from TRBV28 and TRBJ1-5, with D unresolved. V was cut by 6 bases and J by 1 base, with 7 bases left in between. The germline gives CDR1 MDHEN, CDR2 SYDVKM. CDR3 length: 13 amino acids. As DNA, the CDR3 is TGTGCCAGCAGGCCTGTAAGCAATCAGCCCCAGCATTTT. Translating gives CASRPVSNQPQHF.

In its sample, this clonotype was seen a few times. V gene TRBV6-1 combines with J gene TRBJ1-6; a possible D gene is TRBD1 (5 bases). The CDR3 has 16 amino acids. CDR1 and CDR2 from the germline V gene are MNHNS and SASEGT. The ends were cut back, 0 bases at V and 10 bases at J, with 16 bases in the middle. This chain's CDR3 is CASSEAAQGPQSPLHF. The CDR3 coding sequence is TGTGCCAGCAGTGAAGCGGCGCAGGGACCGCAGTCACCCCTCCACTTT.

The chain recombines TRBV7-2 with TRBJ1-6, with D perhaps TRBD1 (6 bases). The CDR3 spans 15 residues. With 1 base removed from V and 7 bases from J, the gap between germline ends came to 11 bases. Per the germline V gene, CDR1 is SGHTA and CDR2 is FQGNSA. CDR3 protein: CASSLGQAGNSPLHF. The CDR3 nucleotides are TGTGCCAGCAGCTTAGGACAGGCGGGAAATTCACCCCTCCACTTT.

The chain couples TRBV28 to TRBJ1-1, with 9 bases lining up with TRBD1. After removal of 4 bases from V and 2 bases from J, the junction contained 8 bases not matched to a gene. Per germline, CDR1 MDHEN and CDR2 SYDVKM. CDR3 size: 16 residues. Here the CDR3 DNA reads TGTGCCAGCAGTTCCCCCGGGACAGGGATTAACACTGAAGCTTTCTTT. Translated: CASSSPGTGINTEAFF.

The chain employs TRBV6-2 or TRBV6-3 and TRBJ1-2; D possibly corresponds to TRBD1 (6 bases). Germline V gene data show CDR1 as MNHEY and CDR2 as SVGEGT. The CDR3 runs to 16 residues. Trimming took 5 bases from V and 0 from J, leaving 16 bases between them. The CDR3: CASSAITGTTNYGYTF. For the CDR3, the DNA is TGTGCCAGCAGTGCGATAACCGGGACAACTAACTATGGCTACACCTTC.

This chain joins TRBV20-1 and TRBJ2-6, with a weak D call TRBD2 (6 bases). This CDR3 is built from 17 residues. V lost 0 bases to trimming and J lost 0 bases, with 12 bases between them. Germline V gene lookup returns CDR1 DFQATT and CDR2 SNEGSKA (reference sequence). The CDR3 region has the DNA TGCAGTGCTAGAGATTGGGACTTACACTCTGGGGCCAACGTCCTGACTTTC. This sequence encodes CSARDWDLHSGANVLTF.

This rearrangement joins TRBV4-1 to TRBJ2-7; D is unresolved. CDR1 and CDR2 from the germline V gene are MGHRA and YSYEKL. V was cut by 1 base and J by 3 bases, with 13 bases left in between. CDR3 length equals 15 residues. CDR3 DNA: TGCGCCAGCAGCCAAGGGGCGGAGTTCGTCTACGAGCAGTACTTC. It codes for CASSQGAEFVYEQYF.

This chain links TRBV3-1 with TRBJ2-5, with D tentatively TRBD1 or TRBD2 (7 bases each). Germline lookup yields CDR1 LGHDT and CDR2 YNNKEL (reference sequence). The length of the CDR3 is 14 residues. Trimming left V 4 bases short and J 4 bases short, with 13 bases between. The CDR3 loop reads CASSPGGGVETQYF. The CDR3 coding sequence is TGTGCCAGCAGCCCAGGGGGAGGGGTAGAGACCCAGTACTTC.

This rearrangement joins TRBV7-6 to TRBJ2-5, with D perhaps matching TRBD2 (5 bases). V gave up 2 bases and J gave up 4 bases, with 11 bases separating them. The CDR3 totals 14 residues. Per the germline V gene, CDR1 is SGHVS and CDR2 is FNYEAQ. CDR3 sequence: CASSLSHGGETQYF. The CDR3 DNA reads TGTGCCAGCAGCTTAAGTCACGGAGGAGAGACCCAGTACTTC.

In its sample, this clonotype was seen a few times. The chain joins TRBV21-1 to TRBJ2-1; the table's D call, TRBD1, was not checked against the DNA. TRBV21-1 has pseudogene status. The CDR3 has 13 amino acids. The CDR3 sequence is CASPWIHRNEQFF. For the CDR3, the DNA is TGTGCCAGCCCCTGGATTCACAGGAATGAGCAGTTCTTC.

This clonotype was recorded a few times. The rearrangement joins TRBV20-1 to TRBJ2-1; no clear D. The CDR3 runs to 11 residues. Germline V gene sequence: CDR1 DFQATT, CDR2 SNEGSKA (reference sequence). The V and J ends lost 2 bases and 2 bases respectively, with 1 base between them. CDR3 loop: CSARPYNEQFF. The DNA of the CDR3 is TGCAGTGCTAGACCCTACAATGAGCAGTTCTTC.

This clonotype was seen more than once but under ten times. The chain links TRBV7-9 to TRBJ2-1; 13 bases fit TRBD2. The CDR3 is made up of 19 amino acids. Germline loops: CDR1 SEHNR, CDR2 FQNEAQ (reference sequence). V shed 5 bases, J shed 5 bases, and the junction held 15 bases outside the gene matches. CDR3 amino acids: CASSPSSGGTSGVHNEQFF. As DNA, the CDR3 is TGTGCCAGCAGCCCTTCATCCGGAGGGACTAGCGGGGTCCACAATGAGCAGTTCTTC.

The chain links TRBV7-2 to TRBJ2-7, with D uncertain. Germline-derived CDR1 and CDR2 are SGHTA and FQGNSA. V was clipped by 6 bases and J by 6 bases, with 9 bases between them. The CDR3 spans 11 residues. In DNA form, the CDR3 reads TGTGCCAGCAGTCCCGGTGGCGAGCAGTACTTC. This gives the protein CASSPGGEQYF.